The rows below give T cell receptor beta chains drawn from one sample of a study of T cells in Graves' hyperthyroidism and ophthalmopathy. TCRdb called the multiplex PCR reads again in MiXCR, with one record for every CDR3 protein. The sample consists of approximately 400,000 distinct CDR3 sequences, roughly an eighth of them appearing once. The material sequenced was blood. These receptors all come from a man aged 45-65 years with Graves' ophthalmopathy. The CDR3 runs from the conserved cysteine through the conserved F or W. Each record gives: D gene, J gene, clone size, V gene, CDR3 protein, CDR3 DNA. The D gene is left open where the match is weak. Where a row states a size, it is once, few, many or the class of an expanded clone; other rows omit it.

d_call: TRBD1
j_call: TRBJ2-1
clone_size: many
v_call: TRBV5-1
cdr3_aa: CASSLEQGVINEQFF
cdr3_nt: TGCGCCAGCAGCTTGGAACAGGGGGTAATCAATGAGCAGTTCTTC

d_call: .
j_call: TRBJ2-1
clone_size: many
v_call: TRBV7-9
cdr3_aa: CASSFLTSYNEQFF
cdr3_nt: TGTGCCAGCAGCTTCCTTACGTCCTACAATGAGCAGTTCTTC

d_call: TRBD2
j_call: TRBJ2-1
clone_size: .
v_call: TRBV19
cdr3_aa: CASRNVAGGSEQFF
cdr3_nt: TGTGCCAGTAGAAATGTAGCGGGAGGGAGTGAGCAGTTCTTC

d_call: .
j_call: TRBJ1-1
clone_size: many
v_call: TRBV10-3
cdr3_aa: CAIAGLPNTEAFF
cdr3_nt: TGTGCCATCGCCGGTTTGCCGAACACTGAAGCTTTCTTT

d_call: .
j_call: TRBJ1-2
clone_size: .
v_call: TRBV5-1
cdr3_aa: CASSPGPGGYGYTF
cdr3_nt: TGCGCCAGCAGCCCCGGGCCCGGGGGCTATGGCTACACCTTC

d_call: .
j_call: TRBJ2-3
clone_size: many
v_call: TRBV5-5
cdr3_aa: CASSYEGTVGTDTQYF
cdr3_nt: TGTGCCAGCAGTTACGAAGGGACGGTGGGCACAGATACGCAGTATTTT

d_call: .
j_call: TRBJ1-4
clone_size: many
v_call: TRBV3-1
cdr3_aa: CASSHSSLRDEKLFF
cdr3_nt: TGTGCCAGCAGCCACTCCTCCCTCAGGGATGAAAAACTGTTTTTT

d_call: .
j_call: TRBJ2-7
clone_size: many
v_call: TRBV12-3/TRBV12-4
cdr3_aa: CASSQRNYYEQYF
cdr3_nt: TGTGCCAGCAGCCAGAGGAACTACTACGAGCAGTACTTC

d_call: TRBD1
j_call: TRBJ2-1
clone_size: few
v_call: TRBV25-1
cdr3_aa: CASSDSITGVLYNEQFF
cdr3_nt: TGTGCCAGCAGTGATTCCATTACAGGGGTCCTCTACAATGAGCAGTTCTTC

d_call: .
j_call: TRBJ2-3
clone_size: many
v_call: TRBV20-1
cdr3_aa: CSARPIAAYLDTQYF
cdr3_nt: TGCAGTGCTAGGCCGATAGCGGCCTACCTCGATACGCAGTATTTT

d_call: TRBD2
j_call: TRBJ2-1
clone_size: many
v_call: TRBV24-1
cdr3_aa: CATSDLGGEYNEQFF
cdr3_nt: TGTGCCACCAGTGATCTGGGGGGGGAGTACAATGAGCAGTTCTTC

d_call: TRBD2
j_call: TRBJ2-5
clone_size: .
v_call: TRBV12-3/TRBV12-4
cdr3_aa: CASQSGVGLAGVKTQYF
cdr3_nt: TGTGCCAGCCAGTCCGGGGTTGGCCTAGCGGGAGTGAAGACCCAGTACTTC

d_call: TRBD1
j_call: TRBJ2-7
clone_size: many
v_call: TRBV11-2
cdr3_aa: CASSLWNRGSDEQYF
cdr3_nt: TGTGCCAGCAGCTTATGGAACAGGGGATCCGACGAGCAGTACTTC

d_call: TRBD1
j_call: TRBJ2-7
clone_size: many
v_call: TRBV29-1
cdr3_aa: CSAALGTGSYEQYF
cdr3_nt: TGCAGCGCTGCCCTCGGGACAGGCTCCTACGAGCAGTACTTC

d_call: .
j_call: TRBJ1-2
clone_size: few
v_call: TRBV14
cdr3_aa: CASSPLQNYGYTF
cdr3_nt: TGTGCCAGCAGCCCACTACAGAACTATGGCTACACCTTC

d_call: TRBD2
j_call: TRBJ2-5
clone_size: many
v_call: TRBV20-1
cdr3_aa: CSAPRTSGETQYF
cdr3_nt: TGCAGTGCCCCTCGGACTAGCGGCGAGACCCAGTACTTC

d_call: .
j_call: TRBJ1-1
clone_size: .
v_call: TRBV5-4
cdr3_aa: CASSLVQGGGTEAFF
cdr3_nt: TGTGCCAGCAGCTTGGTACAGGGTGGGGGCACTGAAGCTTTCTTT

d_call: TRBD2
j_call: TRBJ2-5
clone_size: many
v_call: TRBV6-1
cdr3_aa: CASSSSGRGGETQYF
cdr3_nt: TGTGCCAGCAGTTCTAGCGGGAGAGGGGGGGAGACCCAGTACTTC

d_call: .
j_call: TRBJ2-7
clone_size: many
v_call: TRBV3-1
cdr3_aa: CASSQAGHSYEQYF
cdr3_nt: TGTGCCAGCAGCCAAGCTGGTCACTCCTACGAGCAGTACTTC

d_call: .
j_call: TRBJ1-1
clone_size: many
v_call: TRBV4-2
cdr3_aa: CASSQEELSEAFF
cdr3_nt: TGTGCCAGCAGCCAAGAAGAACTTTCTGAAGCTTTCTTT

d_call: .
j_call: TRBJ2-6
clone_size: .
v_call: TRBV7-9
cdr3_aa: CASSRPLAGANVLTF
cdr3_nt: TGTGCCAGCAGCCGTCCCCTCGCTGGGGCCAACGTCCTGACTTTC

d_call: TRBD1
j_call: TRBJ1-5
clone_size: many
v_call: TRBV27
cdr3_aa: CASQPTGGTQPQHF
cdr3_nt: TGTGCCAGCCAACCAACAGGGGGAACTCAGCCCCAGCATTTT

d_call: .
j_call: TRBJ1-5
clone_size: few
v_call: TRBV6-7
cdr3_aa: CASNWGYRRSFYQPQHF
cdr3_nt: TGTGCCAGCAATTGGGGTTACAGGCGGTCATTCTATCAGCCCCAGCATTTT

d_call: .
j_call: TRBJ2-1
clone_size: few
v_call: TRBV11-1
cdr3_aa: CASSLRGSVGEQFF
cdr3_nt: TGTGCCAGCAGCTTAAGGGGGTCCGTTGGTGAGCAGTTCTTC

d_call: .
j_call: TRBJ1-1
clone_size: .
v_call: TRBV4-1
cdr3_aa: CASSPTSLTEAFF
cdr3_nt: TGCGCCAGCAGCCCTACTTCGCTCACTGAAGCTTTCTTT

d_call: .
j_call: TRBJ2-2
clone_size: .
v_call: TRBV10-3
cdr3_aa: CAISVLGNLNTGELFF
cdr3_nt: TGTGCCATCAGTGTTCTAGGGAACCTGAACACCGGGGAGCTGTTTTTT

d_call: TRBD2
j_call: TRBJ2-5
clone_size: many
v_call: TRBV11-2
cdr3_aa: CASSSLERGGETQYF
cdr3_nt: TGTGCCAGCAGCTCCCTGGAGCGGGGTGGGGAGACCCAGTACTTC

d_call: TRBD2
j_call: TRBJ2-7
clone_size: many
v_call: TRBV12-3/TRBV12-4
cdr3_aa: CASSSTSGRNYEQYF
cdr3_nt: TGTGCCAGCAGTTCGACTAGCGGGAGGAACTACGAGCAGTACTTC

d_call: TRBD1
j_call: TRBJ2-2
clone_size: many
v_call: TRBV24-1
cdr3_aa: CATSRQGNTGELFF
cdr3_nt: TGTGCCACCAGTCGACAGGGCAACACCGGGGAGCTGTTTTTT

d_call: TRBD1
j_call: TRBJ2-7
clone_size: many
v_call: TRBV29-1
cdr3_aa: CSVFAGQGIYEQYF
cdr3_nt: TGCAGCGTCTTTGCGGGACAGGGGATTTACGAGCAGTACTTC

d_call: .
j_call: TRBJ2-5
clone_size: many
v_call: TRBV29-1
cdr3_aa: CSARPGFQETQYF
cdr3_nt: TGCAGCGCTAGACCGGGATTCCAAGAGACCCAGTACTTC

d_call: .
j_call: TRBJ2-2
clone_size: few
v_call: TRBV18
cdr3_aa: CASSPFQTGNTGELFF
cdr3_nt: TGTGCCAGCTCACCATTTCAGACAGGGAACACCGGGGAGCTGTTTTTT

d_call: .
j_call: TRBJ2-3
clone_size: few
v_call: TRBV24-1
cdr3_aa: CATLTETPHTDTQYF
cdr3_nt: TGTGCCACCTTGACGGAGACTCCTCACACAGATACGCAGTATTTT

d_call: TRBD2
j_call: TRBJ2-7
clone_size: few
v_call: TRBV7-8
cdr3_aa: CASSGTSGQRRSYEQYF
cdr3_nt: TGTGCCAGCTCCGGGACTAGCGGACAGAGGCGCTCCTACGAGCAGTACTTC

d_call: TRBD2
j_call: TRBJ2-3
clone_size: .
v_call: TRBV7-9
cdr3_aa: CASSDRWTGTSGSTDTQYF
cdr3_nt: TGTGCCAGCAGCGACAGGTGGACAGGGACTAGCGGGAGCACAGATACGCAGTATTTT

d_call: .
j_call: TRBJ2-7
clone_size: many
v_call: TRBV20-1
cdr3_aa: CSARDMTSDYEQYF
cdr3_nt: TGCAGTGCTAGAGATATGACAAGTGACTACGAGCAGTACTTC

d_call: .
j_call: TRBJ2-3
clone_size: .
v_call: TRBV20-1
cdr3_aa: CSAAPGSMADTQYF
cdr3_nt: TGCAGTGCTGCCCCGGGTTCCATGGCAGATACGCAGTATTTT

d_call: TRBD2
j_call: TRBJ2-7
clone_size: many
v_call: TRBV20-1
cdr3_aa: CSASRPGLAASKISEQYF
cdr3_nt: TGCAGTGCTAGTCGCCCGGGACTAGCGGCCTCCAAGATTAGCGAGCAGTACTTC

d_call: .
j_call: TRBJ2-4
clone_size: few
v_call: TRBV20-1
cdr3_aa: CSAPGNNIQYF
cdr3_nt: TGCAGTGCTCCAGGGAATAACATTCAGTACTTC

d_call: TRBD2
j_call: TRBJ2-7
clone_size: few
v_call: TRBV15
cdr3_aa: CATSHPGGTAYEQYF
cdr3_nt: TGTGCCACCAGCCACCCGGGAGGCACAGCCTACGAGCAGTACTTC

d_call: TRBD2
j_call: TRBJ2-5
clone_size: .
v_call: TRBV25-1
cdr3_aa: CASSDFGGVYF
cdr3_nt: TGTGCCAGCAGTGATTTCGGGGGGGTTTACTTC

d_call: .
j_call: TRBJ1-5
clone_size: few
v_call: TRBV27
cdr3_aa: CASSSPNGDQPQHF
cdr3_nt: TGTGCCAGCAGTTCGCCAAACGGCGATCAGCCCCAGCATTTT

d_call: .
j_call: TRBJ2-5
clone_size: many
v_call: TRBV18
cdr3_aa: CASSPPLVQETQYF
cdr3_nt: TGTGCCAGCTCACCACCGCTCGTCCAAGAGACCCAGTACTTC

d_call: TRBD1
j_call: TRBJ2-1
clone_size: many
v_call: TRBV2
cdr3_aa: CASSETQGTEQFF
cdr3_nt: TGTGCCAGCAGCGAAACACAGGGGACTGAGCAGTTCTTC

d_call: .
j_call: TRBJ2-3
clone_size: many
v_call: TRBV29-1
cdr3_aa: CSVAWTVSTDTQYF
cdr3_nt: TGCAGCGTTGCGTGGACAGTAAGCACAGATACGCAGTATTTT

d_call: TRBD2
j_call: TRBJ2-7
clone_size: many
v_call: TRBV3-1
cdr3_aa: CASSLQLETSGRLHEQYF
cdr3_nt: TGTGCCAGCAGCCTACAGCTTGAGACTAGCGGGAGACTCCACGAGCAGTACTTC

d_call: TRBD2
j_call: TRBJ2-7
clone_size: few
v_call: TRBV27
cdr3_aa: CASSKLAGASSYEQYF
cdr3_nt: TGTGCCAGCAGTAAGCTAGCGGGAGCTTCCAGCTACGAGCAGTACTTC

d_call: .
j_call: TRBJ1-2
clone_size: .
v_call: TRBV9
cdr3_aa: CASSVEAKGIYGYTF
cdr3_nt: TGTGCCAGCAGCGTAGAAGCCAAGGGAATCTATGGCTACACCTTC

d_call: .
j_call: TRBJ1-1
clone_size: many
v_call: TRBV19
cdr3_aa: CASSYTGTEAFF
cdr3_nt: TGTGCCAGTAGTTACACAGGGACTGAAGCTTTCTTT

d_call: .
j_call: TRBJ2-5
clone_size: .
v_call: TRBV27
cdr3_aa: CASSWRVPVQETQYF
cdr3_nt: TGTGCCAGCTCCTGGAGGGTCCCGGTCCAAGAGACCCAGTACTTC

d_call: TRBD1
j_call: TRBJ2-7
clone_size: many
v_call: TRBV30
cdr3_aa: CAWNTGTGSYEQYF
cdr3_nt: TGTGCCTGGAATACGGGGACAGGGTCCTACGAGCAGTACTTC